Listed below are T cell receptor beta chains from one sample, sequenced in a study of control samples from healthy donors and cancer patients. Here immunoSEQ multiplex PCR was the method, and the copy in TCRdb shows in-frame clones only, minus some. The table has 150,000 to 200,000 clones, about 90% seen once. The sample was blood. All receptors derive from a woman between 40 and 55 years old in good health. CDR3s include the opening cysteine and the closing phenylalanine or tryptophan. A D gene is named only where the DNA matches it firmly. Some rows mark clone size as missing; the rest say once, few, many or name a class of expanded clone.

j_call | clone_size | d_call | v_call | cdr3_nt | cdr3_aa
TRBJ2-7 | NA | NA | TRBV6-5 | TGTGCCAGCAGTCCCCAAGGGATGGCGTCCGAGCAGTACTTC | CASSPQGMASEQYF
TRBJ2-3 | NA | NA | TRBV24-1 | TGTGCCACCAGTGATAAGTACACAGATACGCAGTATTTT | CATSDKYTDTQYF
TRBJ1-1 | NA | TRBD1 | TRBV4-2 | TGTGCCAGCGGACCGCAGGGGGCCAGCGAAGCTTTCTTT | CASGPQGASEAFF
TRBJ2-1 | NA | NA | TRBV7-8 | TGTGCCAGCAGCCCCCTCGGGCTGCGGAAGTTCTTC | CASSPLGLRKFF
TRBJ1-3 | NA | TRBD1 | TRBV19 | TGTGCCAGTAGCCGGACAGGCTCTGGAAACACCATATATTTT | CASSRTGSGNTIYF
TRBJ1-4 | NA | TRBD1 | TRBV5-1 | TGCGCCAGCAGCCCAGGGACAGACCTGGTAGAAAAACTGTTTTTT | CASSPGTDLVEKLFF
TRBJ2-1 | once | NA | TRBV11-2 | TGTGCCAGCAGCTTAGAGCCCAATTACAATGAGCAGTTCTTC | CASSLEPNYNEQFF
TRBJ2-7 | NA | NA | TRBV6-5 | TGTGCCAGCAGTCCTCTGGGGGGCCCCTACGAGCAGTACTTC | CASSPLGGPYEQYF
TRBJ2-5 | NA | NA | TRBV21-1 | TGTGCCAGCAGCAAACTTGATAGCGGGGGGGCCGGGGAGACCCAGTACTTC | CASSKLDSGGAGETQYF
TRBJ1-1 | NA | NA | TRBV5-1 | TGCGCCAGCAGCTTGGGGAACAGGGCTGAAGCTTTCTTT | CASSLGNRAEAFF
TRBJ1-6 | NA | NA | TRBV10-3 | TGTGCCATCAGTGACGGATCATTGGGTTCACCCCTCCACTTT | CAISDGSLGSPLHF
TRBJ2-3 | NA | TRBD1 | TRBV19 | TGTGCCAGTAGTCCGAGTAGACAGGGACAGGGAACAGATACGCAGTATTTT | CASSPSRQGQGTDTQYF
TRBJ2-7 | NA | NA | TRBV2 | TGTGCCAGCAGTGAGATTTTAGGGTCCGAGCAGTACTTC | CASSEILGSEQYF
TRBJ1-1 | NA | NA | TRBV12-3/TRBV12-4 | TGTGCCAGCAGTTTAGGGGTGGGCACTGAAGCTTTCTTT | CASSLGVGTEAFF
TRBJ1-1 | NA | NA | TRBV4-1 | TGCGCCAGCAGCCCCTCTGGGGAGGAGAACACTGAAGCTTTCTTT | CASSPSGEENTEAFF
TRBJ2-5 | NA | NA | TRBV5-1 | TGCGCCAGCCGGCGGCAGCCCCAAGAGACCCAGTACTTC | CASRRQPQETQYF
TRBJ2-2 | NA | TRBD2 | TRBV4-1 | TGCGCCAGCAGCCAAGTCGTTAGCGGGGGGGCCGGGGAGCTGTTTTTT | CASSQVVSGGAGELFF
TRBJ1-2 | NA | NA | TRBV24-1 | TGTGCCACCAGTTCGGGTTATGGCTACACCTTC | CATSSGYGYTF
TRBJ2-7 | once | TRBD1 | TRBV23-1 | TGCGCCAGCAGTCCAGACCGACAGGGACATGCCTACGAGCAGTACTTC | CASSPDRQGHAYEQYF
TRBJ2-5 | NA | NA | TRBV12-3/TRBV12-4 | TGTGCCAGCAGTTGGGGCCCCGGTCACGACCAGTACTTC | CASSWGPGHDQYF
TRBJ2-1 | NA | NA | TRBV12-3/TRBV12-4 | TGTGCCAGCAGTTTGAGGCAGGGAAGTTTCTTC | CASSLRQGSFF
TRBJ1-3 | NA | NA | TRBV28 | TGTGCCAGCAGTTCCCCAAACACCATATATTTT | CASSSPNTIYF
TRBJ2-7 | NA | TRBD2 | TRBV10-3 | TGTGCCATCAGTGAAGGGGGTAGCGGGGGTAGCGAGCAGTACTTC | CAISEGGSGGSEQYF
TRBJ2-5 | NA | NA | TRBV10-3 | TGTGCCATCAGTGAGCCCCCCAACGGAGAGACCCAGTACTTC | CAISEPPNGETQYF
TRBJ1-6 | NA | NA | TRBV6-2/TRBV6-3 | TGTGCCAGCAGCCGGGATCCCTATAATTCACCCCTCCACTTT | CASSRDPYNSPLHF
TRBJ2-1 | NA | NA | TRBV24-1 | TGTGCCACCGCCGAGGGACCCAATGAGCAGTTCTTC | CATAEGPNEQFF
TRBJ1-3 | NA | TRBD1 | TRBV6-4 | TGTGCCAGCAGAGACAGGGTAAGAGGAAACACCATATATTTT | CASRDRVRGNTIYF
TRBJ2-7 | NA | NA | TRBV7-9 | TGTGCCAGCAGCTCAGGAGGGCTAAGCTACGAGCAGTACTTC | CASSSGGLSYEQYF
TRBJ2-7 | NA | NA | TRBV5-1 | TGCGCCAGCAGCTTGGTCACGAGCTCCTACGAGCAGTACTTC | CASSLVTSSYEQYF
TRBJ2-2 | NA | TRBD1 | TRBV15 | TGTGCCACCAGCAGAGAGACAGGGGGGTTCACCGGGGAGCTGTTTTTT | CATSRETGGFTGELFF
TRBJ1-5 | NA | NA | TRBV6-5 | TGTGCCAGCAGTCGGAATAGCAATCAGCCCCAGCATTTT | CASSRNSNQPQHF
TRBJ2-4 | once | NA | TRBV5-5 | TGTGCCAGCAGCTTGTTCCCCGGGGCCAAAAACATTCAGTACTTC | CASSLFPGAKNIQYF
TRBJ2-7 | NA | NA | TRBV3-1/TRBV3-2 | TGTGCCAGCAGCCCCGGGCAGGGGAGCGAGCAGTACTTC | CASSPGQGSEQYF
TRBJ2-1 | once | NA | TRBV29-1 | TGCAGCGTTGAAGATCCTACAGGGAGATCCTACAATGAGCAGTTCTTC | CSVEDPTGRSYNEQFF
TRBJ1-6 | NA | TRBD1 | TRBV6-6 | TGTGCCAGCAGATACAGGGGTTCTAATTCACCCCTCCACTTT | CASRYRGSNSPLHF
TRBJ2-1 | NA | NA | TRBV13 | TGTGCCAGCAGCTTAGAGCCAAGCTACAATGAGCAGTTCTTC | CASSLEPSYNEQFF
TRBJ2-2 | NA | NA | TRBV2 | TGTGCCAGCCTCCTAACGAACACCGGGGAGCTGTTTTTT | CASLLTNTGELFF
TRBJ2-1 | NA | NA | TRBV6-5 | TGTGCCAGCATCTTAGGGGGAGAGCAGTTCTTC | CASILGGEQFF
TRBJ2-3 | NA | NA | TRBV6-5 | TGTGCCAGCAGCTCCGGAACTAGCACAGATACGCAGTATTTT | CASSSGTSTDTQYF
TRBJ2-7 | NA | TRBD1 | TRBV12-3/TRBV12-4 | TGTGCCAGCAGCACACGACAGGGCTACGAGCAGTACTTC | CASSTRQGYEQYF
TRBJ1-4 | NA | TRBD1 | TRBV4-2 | TGTGCCAGCAGCCAAGAAGGTCCCAGGGGGTATGAAAAACTGTTTTTT | CASSQEGPRGYEKLFF
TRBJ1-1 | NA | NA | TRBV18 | TGTGCCAGCTCACCAGCGGGAAACCCTGAAGCTTTCTTT | CASSPAGNPEAFF
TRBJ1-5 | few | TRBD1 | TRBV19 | TGTGCCAGTAGTATTACTCACGGACAGGGGGGTCAGCCCCAGCATTTT | CASSITHGQGGQPQHF
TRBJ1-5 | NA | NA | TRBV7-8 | TGTGCCAGCAGCTCAAACGGGGATCAGCCCCAGCATTTT | CASSSNGDQPQHF
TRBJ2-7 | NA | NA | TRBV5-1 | TGCGCCAGCAGCGGCGGGGCATCCTATCGCACCTACGAGCAGTACTTC | CASSGGASYRTYEQYF
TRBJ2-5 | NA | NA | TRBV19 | TGTGCCAGTAGTATAGAAGGCGGGGTGGGAGAGACCCAGTACTTC | CASSIEGGVGETQYF
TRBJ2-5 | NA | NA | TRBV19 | TGTGCCAGTAGTATGGGCAGGCACGGGGAGACCCAGTACTTC | CASSMGRHGETQYF
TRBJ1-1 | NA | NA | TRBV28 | TGTGCCAGCAGTTTAGGAACCGGAGGGGGGTTTAAGCCTGAAGCTTTCTTT | CASSLGTGGGFKPEAFF
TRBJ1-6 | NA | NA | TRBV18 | TGTGCCAGCTCACCACAGTTGGGGGCGGGTTCACCCCTCCACTTT | CASSPQLGAGSPLHF
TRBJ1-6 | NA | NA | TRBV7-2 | TGTGCCAGCAGCCTCTCAGGGGTGGATTCACCCCTCCACTTT | CASSLSGVDSPLHF
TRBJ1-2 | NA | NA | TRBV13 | TGTGCCAGCAGCTTAGAGAGGGGACCCTATGGCTACACCTTC | CASSLERGPYGYTF
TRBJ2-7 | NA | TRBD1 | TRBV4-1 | TGCGCCAGCAGCCACCAAACAGGGGGCGATAGGTACGAGCAGTACTTC | CASSHQTGGDRYEQYF
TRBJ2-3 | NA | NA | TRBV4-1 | TGCGCCAGCAGCCCCCGCGACGGCGGGGTCTCAGATACGCAGTATTTT | CASSPRDGGVSDTQYF
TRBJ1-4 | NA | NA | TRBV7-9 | TGTGCCAGCAGCTTAGGAAGGAAGGCTAATGAAAAACTGTTTTTT | CASSLGRKANEKLFF
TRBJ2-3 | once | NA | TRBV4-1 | TGCGCCAGCAGCCAAGAGGGCTTTCGCACAGATACGCAGTATTTT | CASSQEGFRTDTQYF